This TCR beta chain stems from a study of CD8+CD57+ T cells in acquired aplastic anemia. As regards this clonotype: Antigen: not known.

Genomic DNA, the template, was used for profiling of the TCR beta VDJ and CDR3. TCRdb ran MiXCR on the reads and lists one entry per CDR3 protein. The table records around 200,000 distinct CDR3 sequences, roughly three fifths of them present only once. Study-wide results and limits: About 29 sequences, all CD8+ CDR3, were shared between patients and controls.

Selection for sequencing was limited to patients who had shown CD8+CD57+ cell expansion by flow cytometry. Looked up from germline, CDR1 is SGHTA and CDR2 is FQGNSA. Losses at the gene ends were 0 bases for V and 3 bases for J; bases not matched to a gene: 2. The CDR3 length is 14 residues. Sample: sorted CD4+, CD8+, or CD8+CD57+ T cells (not recorded which) from PBMCs. The clonotype originates from a human donor with aplastic anemia. The gene calls are TRBV7-2 and TRBJ2-7; the match to TRBD1 covers 7 bases. The CDR3 sequence: CASSLATGDYEQYF. CDR3 DNA: TGTGCCAGCAGCTTAGCTACAGGGGACTACGAGCAGTACTTC.